Listed below are T cell receptor beta chains from one sample, sequenced in a study of T-cell reconstitution after alpha-beta-depleted transplantation in children. TCRdb independently ran MiXCR on the PCR reads; one entry per CDR3 protein. The sample shows roughly 400,000 distinct CDR3 sequences, over 20% of them seen only once. The specimen was PBMCs from the stem cell graft donor, collected from the stem cell graft. The source is a human donor who donated a stem cell graft to a child with acute myeloid leukemia. The conserved cysteine and the conserved F or W are not part of the CDR3 here. Fields, in order: CDR3 length, V gene, CDR3 protein.

>11|TRBV7-9
ATLDRGIGELF
>13|TRBV28
ASRRRGSNTGELF
>10|TRBV29-1
SVRLGGTEAF
>13|TRBV12-3/TRBV12-4
ASSPWTGTTGELF
>12|TRBV6-1
AIRDRGSMVTLH
>13|TRBV12-3/TRBV12-4
ASTWGAPNTGELF
>13|TRBV4-1
ASSQDRPISNEQF
>13|TRBV20-1
SALFGTRSVSEQF
>13|TRBV20-1
SARSPSGRSKTQY
>11|TRBV29-1
SALQAAYNEQF
>13|TRBV20-1
SASPAAGMNTEAF
>11|TRBV5-6
ASSSGHGDTQY
>9|TRBV20-1
SAASSYEQY
>13|TRBV14
ASSRRDGSQETQY
>14|TRBV5-1
ASSLESGQGSYEQY
>11|TRBV3-1
ASSLAGTGGQF
>10|TRBV20-1
SARSGHNEQF
>12|TRBV6-1
ASNGPGVHQPQH
>12|TRBV24-1
ANRRGAGYNEQF
>12|TRBV2
ATEARATLNEQF
>11|TRBV3-1
ASCLEEKGEQY
>15|TRBV11-3
ASSRPGLAGAGDTQY
>11|TRBV20-1
SAHGGSTYEQY
>11|TRBV20-1
SATRDHNSPLH
>11|TRBV28
ASSFIGTGELF
>11|TRBV29-1
SVTPASTDTQY
>10|TRBV20-1
SARPGGYEQY
>10|TRBV6-5
ASSPGFYGYT
>13|TRBV7-8
ASSPSLVSGLTQY
>12|TRBV20-1
SASKGQGGQPQH
>13|TRBV6-1
ASSPAAGGGKTQY
>13|TRBV27
ASSLFDGLEEEQF
>11|TRBV9
ASSIPSYNEQF
>14|TRBV28
ASSFGLAGVENEQF
>14|TRBV27
ASSARGPVNTGELF
>13|TRBV20-1
SARQHNSGANVLT
>13|TRBV7-2
ASSPRDRGPYEQY
>13|TRBV27
ASSFGGPSTDTQY
>13|TRBV4-1
ASSQALASRYEQY
>13|TRBV3-1
ASSQAPAGVYEQY
>12|TRBV29-1
TRLETAPRYEQY
>13|TRBV20-1
SARGGSGGVAEAF
>12|TRBV29-1
SVYPHGAYNEQF
>12|TRBV4-3
ASSQDARTDTQY
>11|TRBV7-2
ASNRGFSYEQY
>13|TRBV15
ATSRDVRGIHEQY
>13|TRBV6-1
ASSGGAGVVNEQF
>12|TRBV10-3
AISEPGQGNEQY